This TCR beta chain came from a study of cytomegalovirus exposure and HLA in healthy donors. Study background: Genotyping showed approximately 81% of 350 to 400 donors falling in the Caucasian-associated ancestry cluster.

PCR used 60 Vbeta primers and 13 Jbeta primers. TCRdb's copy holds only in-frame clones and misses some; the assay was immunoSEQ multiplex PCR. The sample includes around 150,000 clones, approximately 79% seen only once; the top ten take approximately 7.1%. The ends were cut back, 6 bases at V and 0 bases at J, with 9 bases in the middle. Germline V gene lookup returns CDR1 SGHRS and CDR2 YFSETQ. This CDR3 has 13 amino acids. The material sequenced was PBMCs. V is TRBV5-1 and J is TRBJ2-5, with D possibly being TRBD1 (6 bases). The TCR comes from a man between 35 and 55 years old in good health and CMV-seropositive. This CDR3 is CASKWDNQETQYF. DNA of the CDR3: TGCGCCAGCAAATGGGACAACCAAGAGACCCAGTACTTC.